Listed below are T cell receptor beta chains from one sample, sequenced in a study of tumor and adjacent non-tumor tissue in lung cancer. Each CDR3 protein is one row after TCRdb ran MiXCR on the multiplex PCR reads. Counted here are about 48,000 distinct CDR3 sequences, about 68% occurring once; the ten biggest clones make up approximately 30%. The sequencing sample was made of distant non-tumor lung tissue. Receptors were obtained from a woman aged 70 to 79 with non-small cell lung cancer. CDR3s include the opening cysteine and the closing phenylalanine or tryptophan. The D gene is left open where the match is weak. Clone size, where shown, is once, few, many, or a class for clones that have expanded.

CDR3: CASNWNSAVELFF; DNA: TGTGCCAGCAACTGGAACAGTGCGGTGGAACTGTTTTTT; D: -; J: TRBJ1-4; V: TRBV7-8; size: -
CDR3: CKGRGQANTEAFF; DNA: TGCAAGGGACGGGGACAGGCGAACACTGAAGCTTTCTTT; D: TRBD1; J: TRBJ1-1; V: TRBV29-1; size: -
CDR3: CTSSSPGVHFPKETQYF; DNA: TGTACCAGCAGCTCACCCGGGGTGCACTTCCCCAAGGAGACCCAGTACTTC; D: -; J: TRBJ2-5; V: TRBV7-9; size: -
CDR3: CPSRQNSGNTIYF; DNA: TGTCCCAGCAGACAGAACTCTGGAAACACCATATATTTT; D: -; J: TRBJ1-3; V: TRBV12-3/TRBV12-4; size: -
CDR3: CASSETRRDTQYF; DNA: TGTGCCAGCAGTGAGACTCGGAGGGATACGCAGTATTTT; D: -; J: TRBJ2-3; V: TRBV6-1; size: -
CDR3: CARMGALARGRVTQYF; DNA: TGTGCCCGGATGGGGGCACTAGCGAGAGGTCGAGTGACCCAGTACTTC; D: -; J: TRBJ2-5; V: TRBV30; size: -
CDR3: CASRPTGLSNTGELFF; DNA: TGTGCCAGCAGGCCCACAGGACTTTCGAACACCGGGGAGCTGTTTTTT; D: -; J: TRBJ2-2; V: TRBV12-3/TRBV12-4; size: many
CDR3: CASRGVLGVGGQYF; DNA: TGTGCCAGCAGGGGAGTCTTGGGGGTGGGCGGGCAGTACTTC; D: -; J: TRBJ2-7; V: TRBV6-5; size: -
CDR3: CASSLDPGDTQYF; DNA: TGTGCCAGCAGCTTGGACCCGGGAGATACGCAGTATTTT; D: -; J: TRBJ2-3; V: TRBV5-1; size: -
CDR3: CACSRVVEAFF; DNA: TGTGCCTGCAGCCGGGTGGTTGAGGCTTTCTTT; D: -; J: TRBJ1-1; V: TRBV6-6; size: once
CDR3: CASSLASLGFMNTEAFF; DNA: TGTGCCAGCAGCTTAGCGTCACTAGGCTTCATGAACACTGAAGCTTTCTTT; D: -; J: TRBJ1-1; V: TRBV11-2; size: many
CDR3: CVSIDRDGTGGLFF; DNA: TGTGTCAGCATCGACAGGGACGGGACCGGGGGGCTGTTTTTT; D: -; J: TRBJ2-2; V: TRBV6-2/TRBV6-3; size: -
CDR3: CASSRQIVNTIYF; DNA: TGTGCCAGCAGCCGACAGATTGTAAACACCATATATTTT; D: -; J: TRBJ1-3; V: TRBV28; size: -
CDR3: CAWSRTSGALAKNIQYF; DNA: TGTGCCTGGAGTAGGACTAGCGGGGCCCTAGCCAAAAACATTCAGTACTTC; D: TRBD2; J: TRBJ2-4; V: TRBV30; size: many
CDR3: CASSQGASGNRDTQYF; DNA: TGTGCCAGCAGCCAAGGGGCTAGCGGGAACCGGGATACGCAGTATTTT; D: TRBD2; J: TRBJ2-3; V: TRBV4-2; size: -
CDR3: CASSLNGTSVRSDTQYF; DNA: TGTGCCAGCAGTTTGAACGGGACTAGCGTTAGGAGCGATACGCAGTATTTT; D: TRBD2; J: TRBJ2-3; V: TRBV28; size: -
CDR3: CASSEKLTGVGNQSQHF; DNA: TGTGCCAGCAGTGAAAAACTAACAGGGGTAGGTAATCAGTCCCAGCACTTT; D: TRBD1; J: TRBJ1-5; V: TRBV6-1; size: -
CDR3: CAGSFLAGTDTLYF; DNA: TGTGCCGGCAGTTTTCTAGCGGGCACAGATACGCTGTATTTT; D: TRBD2; J: TRBJ2-3; V: TRBV28; size: -
CDR3: CASNQVSSGRDEQFF; DNA: TGTGCCAGCAACCAGGTGAGTAGCGGGAGGGATGAGCAGTTCTTC; D: TRBD2; J: TRBJ2-1; V: TRBV4-2; size: once
CDR3: CTSSLVLTGLYNEQFF; DNA: TGTACCAGCAGCTTAGTCCTAACGGGCCTGTATAATGAGCAGTTCTTC; D: -; J: TRBJ2-1; V: TRBV11-1; size: -
CDR3: CASIPASPLPYEQYF; DNA: TGTGCCAGCATCCCCGCGTCACCCCTTCCCTACGAGCAGTACTTC; D: -; J: TRBJ2-7; V: TRBV28; size: few
CDR3: CATSATADQETQYF; DNA: TGTGCCACCTCCGCGACAGCGGACCAAGAGACCCAGTACTTC; D: -; J: TRBJ2-5; V: TRBV24-1; size: few
CDR3: CSVATGTSGNTIYF; DNA: TGCAGTGTTGCTACAGGGACCTCTGGAAACACCATATATTTT; D: -; J: TRBJ1-3; V: TRBV20-1; size: few
CDR3: CASSIRRGPPETQYF; DNA: TGTGCCAGCAGTATACGCAGGGGGCCTCCAGAGACCCAGTACTTC; D: TRBD1; J: TRBJ2-5; V: TRBV2; size: few
CDR3: CACSSPLETQYF; DNA: TGTGCCTGCAGCTCCCCCCTAGAGACGCAGTACTTC; D: -; J: TRBJ2-5; V: TRBV12-3/TRBV12-4; size: -
CDR3: CASSLFRDRGDEAFF; DNA: TGCGCCAGCAGCTTATTTCGGGACAGGGGCGATGAAGCTTTCTTT; D: TRBD1; J: TRBJ1-1; V: TRBV5-1; size: -
CDR3: CANSEMDSDIQYF; DNA: TGTGCCAACAGTGAGATGGACAGTGACATTCAGTACTTC; D: -; J: TRBJ2-4; V: TRBV6-1; size: -
CDR3: CASSLDYSNQPQHF; DNA: TGTGCCAGCAGTTTAGATTATAGCAATCAGCCCCAGCATTTT; D: -; J: TRBJ1-5; V: TRBV6-5; size: medium-sized
CDR3: CSARSHPGAGVLFF; DNA: TGCAGTGCTAGATCCCACCCGGGGGCCGGGGTGCTGTTTTTT; D: -; J: TRBJ2-2; V: TRBV20-1; size: -
CDR3: CTSSYINERYF; DNA: TGTACCAGCAGTTATATAAACGAGCGGTACTTC; D: -; J: TRBJ2-7; V: TRBV6-2/TRBV6-3; size: -
CDR3: CASSYSRTGGSNTEAFF; DNA: TGTGCCAGCAGTTACTCACGGACAGGGGGATCGAACACTGAAGCTTTCTTT; D: TRBD1; J: TRBJ1-1; V: TRBV6-5; size: -
CDR3: CASSHRGGRSSYGEQFF; DNA: TGTGCCAGCAGCCATAGGGGCGGGAGGTCCTCCTATGGGGAGCAGTTCTTC; D: TRBD2; J: TRBJ2-1; V: TRBV11-2; size: -
CDR3: CASSTPGETHSTDTQYF; DNA: TGTGCCAGCAGTACCCCAGGGGAAACGCACTCCACAGATACGCAGTATTTT; D: -; J: TRBJ2-3; V: TRBV28; size: few
CDR3: CASSIDPAGGSPLHF; DNA: TGTGCCAGTAGTATAGATCCGGCAGGGGGATCACCCCTCCACTTT; D: TRBD1; J: TRBJ1-6; V: TRBV19; size: -
CDR3: CAIEQGGMGAGGSYSEQFF; DNA: TGTGCCATCGAACAGGGGGGCATGGGAGCGGGGGGCTCCTACAGTGAGCAGTTCTTC; D: -; J: TRBJ2-1; V: TRBV10-3; size: few
CDR3: CNVEDWLVADNEQFF; DNA: TGCAACGTTGAAGATTGGCTAGTGGCCGACAATGAGCAGTTCTTC; D: -; J: TRBJ2-1; V: TRBV29-1; size: -
CDR3: CSVTSQPPDTQYF; DNA: TGCAGTGTTACTTCTCAGCCGCCAGACACGCAGTACTTT; D: -; J: TRBJ2-3; V: TRBV20-1; size: -
CDR3: CASSSSRSGRFYGEQFF; DNA: TGTGCCAGCAGCTCTAGCCGGAGCGGGAGGTTTTACGGTGAGCAGTTCTTC; D: TRBD2; J: TRBJ2-1; V: TRBV7-8; size: many
CDR3: CSVDRTSGIADTQYF; DNA: TGCAGCGTCGATCGGACTAGCGGGATCGCAGATACGCAGTATTTT; D: TRBD2; J: TRBJ2-3; V: TRBV29-1; size: many
CDR3: CASSTGGTGELFF; DNA: TGTGCCAGCAGCACGGGGGGAACCGGGGAGCTGTTTTTT; D: TRBD2; J: TRBJ2-2; V: TRBV11-1; size: large
CDR3: CSATPSGRAREQYF; DNA: TGCAGTGCGACTCCTAGCGGGAGGGCGCGGGAGCAGTACTTC; D: TRBD2; J: TRBJ2-7; V: TRBV20-1; size: -
CDR3: CASGHRTAPNTGAFF; DNA: TGTGCCAGCGGCCATAGGACAGCGCCAAACACTGGAGCTTTCTTT; D: -; J: TRBJ1-1; V: TRBV11-1; size: once
CDR3: CVNSFWDRGPYEQYF; DNA: TGTGTCAACAGCTTCTGGGACAGGGGCCCCTACGAGCAGTACTTC; D: TRBD1; J: TRBJ2-7; V: TRBV11-1; size: -
CDR3: CASTIGQGAYEQYF; DNA: TGTGCCAGCACCATCGGACAGGGGGCCTACGAGCAGTACTTC; D: TRBD1; J: TRBJ2-7; V: TRBV7-2; size: many
CDR3: CGGDRVIGNEQFF; DNA: TGTGGGGGGGACAGGGTCATCGGCAATGAGCAGTTCTTC; D: TRBD1; J: TRBJ2-1; V: TRBV20-1; size: -
CDR3: CASSDRASGSNSDTQYF; DNA: TGCGCTAGCAGTGACCGGGCTAGCGGGAGTAACTCAGATACGCAGTATTTT; D: TRBD2; J: TRBJ2-3; V: TRBV10-1; size: -
CDR3: CASSFLRDGGNNEQFF; DNA: TGTGCCAGCAGTTTCCTCCGGGACGGGGGGAACAATGAGCAATTCTTC; D: TRBD2; J: TRBJ2-1; V: TRBV6-5; size: -
CDR3: CASSSQGQGGLTGNTIYF; DNA: TGTGCCAGCAGTTCACAGGGACAGGGGGGCCTAACTGGAAACACCATATATTTT; D: TRBD1; J: TRBJ1-3; V: TRBV28; size: few
CDR3: CASETSGSYETQYF; DNA: TGTGCCTCCGAGACTAGCGGGTCCTATGAGACCCAGTACTTC; D: TRBD2; J: TRBJ2-5; V: TRBV6-1; size: -
CDR3: CASSRGTAGTGELFF; DNA: TGTGCCAGCAGCCGCGGGACAGCTGGAACCGGGGAGCTGTTTTTT; D: -; J: TRBJ2-2; V: TRBV7-8; size: many
CDR3: CVSRRPISDPFF; DNA: TGTGTCAGCAGACGACCCATATCGGATCCGTTTTTC; D: -; J: TRBJ2-1; V: TRBV12-3/TRBV12-4; size: -
CDR3: CASSTENRDTQYF; DNA: TGTGCCAGCAGCACAGAGAACCGGGATACGCAGTATTTT; D: -; J: TRBJ2-3; V: TRBV7-6; size: -
CDR3: CASSSDRGLGGELFF; DNA: TGTGCCAGCAGTTCGGACAGGGGGCTCGGCGGGGAGCTGTTTTTT; D: TRBD1; J: TRBJ2-2; V: TRBV12-3/TRBV12-4; size: many
CDR3: CASSLLRGGTEAFF; DNA: TGCGCCAGCAGCTTGCTGCGTGGAGGCACTGAAGCTTTCTTT; D: -; J: TRBJ1-1; V: TRBV5-1; size: -
CDR3: CASSLGLDNTPLHF; DNA: TGCGCCAGCAGCTTGGGACTGGATAATACACCCCTCCACTTT; D: -; J: TRBJ1-6; V: TRBV5-1; size: -